The 30 T cell receptor beta chains below come from one sample, sequenced in a study of graft-versus-host responses after intestinal transplantation. TCRdb keeps only in-frame clones here, not all; method: immunoSEQ multiplex PCR. The sample consists of around 5,000 clones, 25% to 30% of them appearing once. The sample here was alloreactive CD4+ T cells from a mixed lymphocyte reaction culture, taken before transplantation. This sample's subset: CFSE-low proliferating T cells sorted from roughly six-day pre-transplant mixed lymphocyte reaction (GvH or HvG direction). The receptors shown here come from a human patient who was an organ donor for intestinal transplantation.

V gene TRBV5-5 combines with J gene TRBJ2-6; D is undetermined. CDR3 length equals 15 residues. Germline lookup yields CDR1 SGHKS and CDR2 YYEKEE (reference sequence). Trimming left V 0 bases short and J 0 bases short, with 4 bases between. CDR3 loop: CASSLVASGANVLTF. CDR3 nucleotides: TGTGCCAGCAGCTTGGTGGCCTCTGGGGCCAACGTCCTGACTTTC.

The J gene is TRBJ1-1, the V gene TRBV19; 7 bases are a match to TRBD1. CDR1 LNHDA and CDR2 SQIVND come from the germline V gene (reference sequence). There are 14 residues in the CDR3. V lost 5 bases, J lost 1 base, and 4 bases stayed unmatched. Here the CDR3 DNA reads TGTGCCAGTAGTGACCGACAGGGGAACACTGAAGCTTTCTTT. Translated, it gives CASSDRQGNTEAFF. Combining the CDR3 with reference TRBV19 and TRBJ1-1 gives the whole variable domain DGGITQSPKYLFRKEGQNVTLSCEQNLNHDAMYWYRQDPGQGLRLIYYSQIVNDFQKGDIAEGYSVSREKKESFPLTVTSAQKNPTAFYLCASSDRQGNTEAFFGQGTRLTVV.

V usage is TRBV5-1 and J usage is TRBJ2-7; 9 nucleotides align to TRBD2. CDR1 and CDR2 (germline): SGHRS, YFSETQ. This CDR3 comprises 16 residues. V dropped 1 base and J dropped 3; count of bases not matched to a gene: 8. CDR3 nucleotide sequence: TGCGCCAGCAGCTTGAGTCTAGCGGGGCTCTTCTACGAGCAGTACTTC. It encodes CASSLSLAGLFYEQYF.

The chain combines TRBV7-2 with TRBJ1-1, with 11 positions matching TRBD1. Germline loops: CDR1 SGHTA, CDR2 FQGNSA. CDR3 size: 16 residues. Losses at the gene ends were 2 bases for V and 7 bases for J; bases not matched to a gene: 9. The chain's CDR3 is CASSLYWGQGGNEAFF. The CDR3, as DNA: TGTGCCAGCAGCTTATATTGGGGACAGGGGGGAAATGAAGCTTTCTTT.

This clone was recorded a few times. The chain employs TRBV7-3 and TRBJ2-1; 9 nucleotides match TRBD2. Trimming at V came to 1 base and at J to 10 bases, leaving 11 bases not matched to a gene. CDR1 SGHTA and CDR2 FQGTGA come from the germline V gene. The CDR3 runs to 16 residues. This CDR3 reads CASSLRAVAGVREQFF. CDR3 sequence (DNA): TGTGCCAGCAGCTTAAGGGCGGTAGCGGGAGTAAGGGAGCAGTTCTTC.

The chain links TRBV4-1 to TRBJ2-1, with D possibly TRBD2 on 6 matching bases. The germline V gene encodes CDR1 MGHRA and CDR2 YSYEKL. The CDR3 runs to 17 residues. Between the trimmed V and J ends, which lost 4 bases and 2 bases, there was a span of 18 bases. In DNA form, the CDR3 reads TGCGCCAGCAGCCTACAGCGATTGGAGGGCCCCTACAATGAGCAGTTCTTC. Protein sequence: CASSLQRLEGPYNEQFF.

This clone was seen just once. This sequence joins TRBV28 and TRBJ2-1; D unresolved. This CDR3 is 15 amino acids long. Germline CDR1 and CDR2: MDHEN and SYDVKM. V lost 2 bases and J lost 0, with 8 bases in between. The CDR3 DNA reads TGTGCCAGCAGTTTACTAGACCGCTCCTACAATGAGCAGTTCTTC. This encodes CASSLLDRSYNEQFF.

V and J are TRBV6-9 and TRBJ2-1; 11 bases are shared with TRBD2. The ends lost 5 bases at V and 6 bases at J; junction bases unmatched: 3. CDR3 length: 14 amino acids. Germline V gene sequence: CDR1 MNHGY, CDR2 SVAAGI. CDR3: CASSPLAGGNEQFF. The DNA of the CDR3 is TGTGCCAGCAGTCCCCTAGCGGGAGGCAATGAGCAGTTCTTC.

This clone was detected a few times. The J gene is TRBJ2-1, the V gene TRBV7-8; 9 bases fit TRBD2. Germline V lookup: CDR1 SGHVS, CDR2 FQNEAQ. The CDR3 is 17 residues long. V trimming: 0 bases; J trimming: 4 bases; junction bases outside the gene matches: 7. CDR3 nucleotide sequence: TGTGCCAGCAGCTTAGCGCTAGCGGGACTTTTTTACAATGAGCAGTTCTTC. Protein sequence: CASSLALAGLFYNEQFF.

The chain employs TRBV7-2 and TRBJ2-6; 8 bases align to TRBD1. V was clipped by 1 base and J by 2 bases; unmatched bases: 7. The CDR3 has 18 amino acids. Germline V gene sequence: CDR1 SGHTA, CDR2 FQGNSA. The CDR3 region is CASSLGTGSFTGANVLTF. The CDR3 DNA reads TGTGCCAGCAGCTTAGGGACAGGGTCATTCACTGGGGCCAACGTCCTGACTTTC. The full variable domain, with the rest looked up from reference TRBV7-2 and TRBJ2-6, is GAGVSQSPSNKVTEKGKDVELRCDPISGHTALYWYRQSLGQGLEFLIYFQGNSAPDKSGLPSDRFSAERTGGSVSTLTIQRTQQEDSAVYLCASSLGTGSFTGANVLTFGAGSRLTVL.

The table lists this clone with a few counts. This chain joins TRBV12-5 and TRBJ2-5; 7 bases are a match to TRBD1. CDR3 length: 13 amino acids. The trim removed 1 base at V and 9 bases at J, leaving 5 bases unmatched. The germline V gene encodes CDR1 LGHNT and CDR2 FRNRAP. CDR3 sequence (DNA): TGTGCTAGTGGTTTGGGAAGACAGGGAGCCCAGTACTTC. Amino acids: CASGLGRQGAQYF.

This rearrangement joins TRBV10-3 to TRBJ1-3; D might be TRBD1 (5 bases). In germline, CDR1 is ENHRY, CDR2 SYGVKD. V was trimmed by 8 bases and J by 0 bases, leaving 11 bases between them. This CDR3 comprises 14 residues. The CDR3: CAIGRALSGNTIYF. The DNA of the CDR3 is TGTGCCATCGGCAGGGCTCTCTCTGGAAACACCATATATTTT.

The rearrangement joins TRBV19 to TRBJ2-1; 7 nucleotides line up with TRBD2. CDR1 and CDR2 from the germline V gene are LNHDA and SQIVND (reference sequence). This CDR3 is 17 amino acids long. With V trimmed by 3 bases and J by 7 bases, 15 bases remained unmatched. CDR3 loop: CASSILGGVIIGNEQFF. The CDR3 DNA is TGTGCCAGTAGTATTTTGGGAGGGGTGATCATCGGGAATGAGCAGTTCTTC.

By share of the sample, this clone is medium-sized. The J gene is TRBJ2-1, the V gene TRBV5-4; 10 bases align to TRBD2. The germline V gene has CDR1 SGHNT and CDR2 YYREEE (reference sequence). The CDR3 is 15 residues long. Germline trimming cut 7 bases from V and 4 bases from J; bases unmatched to any gene: 8. The DNA of the CDR3 is TGTGCCAGCGGGGCCGGGACTAGCGTTTACAATGAGCAGTTCTTC. Translating gives CASGAGTSVYNEQFF.

The chain recombines TRBV30 with TRBJ1-6; tentative D call: TRBD1 (5 bases). The CDR3 runs to 14 residues. With 2 bases removed from V and 8 bases from J, the gap between germline ends came to 13 bases. Germline loops: CDR1 GTSNPN, CDR2 SVGIG (reference sequence). In DNA form, the CDR3 reads TGTGCCTGGAGTCAGGGCAGGTCCGATTCACCCCTCCACTTT. Protein: CAWSQGRSDSPLHF. The whole variable domain, filled in from reference TRBV30 and TRBJ1-6, reads SQTIHQWPATLVQPVGSPLSLECTVEGTSNPNLYWYRQAAGRGLQLLFYSVGIGQISSEVPQNLSASRPQDRQFILSSKKLLLSDSGFYLCAWSQGRSDSPLHFGNGTRLTVT.

The rearrangement links TRBV20-1 to TRBJ2-1; maybe TRBD2 (5 bases). Trimming removed 5 bases at V and 8 bases at J, with 10 bases between. The CDR3 is 11 residues long. The germline CDR1 and CDR2 sequences are DFQATT and SNEGSKA (reference sequence). CDR3 protein: CSAAPGYEQFF. CDR3 nucleotide sequence: TGCAGTGCTGCGCCGGGGTATGAGCAGTTCTTC.

This clone ranks as medium-sized (0.01 to 0.1%). The V and J genes are TRBV28 and TRBJ1-4; TRBD1 aligns across 8 bases. Trimming at V came to 6 bases and at J to 3 bases, leaving 9 bases not matched to a gene. Per germline, CDR1 MDHEN and CDR2 SYDVKM. The length of the CDR3 is 16 residues. The CDR3 DNA is TGTGCCAGCAGACCTTCGACAGGGGTTGCTAATGAAAAACTGTTTTTT. Encoded protein: CASRPSTGVANEKLFF.

This clone is labeled medium-sized. The chain has TRBV10-3 and TRBJ2-2, with 7 nucleotides matching TRBD1. The V gene end was trimmed by 8 bases and the J gene end by 6 bases; junction bases not matched to a gene: 12. The germline V gene encodes CDR1 ENHRY and CDR2 SYGVKD. The CDR3 loop spans 15 amino acids. Here the CDR3 reads CAIGQTGREAGELFF. CDR3 sequence (DNA): TGTGCCATCGGCCAGACAGGGCGAGAGGCCGGGGAGCTGTTTTTT.

The chain has TRBV18 and TRBJ2-5; a possible D gene is TRBD1 (6 bases). The CDR3 loop spans 21 amino acids. Looked up from germline, CDR1 is KGHSH and CDR2 is LQKENI. The V end was cut by 4 bases, the J end by 4 bases, with 34 bases between. The CDR3 sequence is CASSRVPLGRGQLGTLETQYF. CDR3 in DNA: TGTGCCAGCTCACGTGTCCCTCTAGGCCGAGGACAGTTGGGAACATTAGAGACCCAGTACTTC.

This clone has just a few counts. The rearrangement uses TRBV7-6 and TRBJ1-3; D uncertain. V was cut by 5 bases and J by 12 bases, with 14 bases left in between. The CDR3 loop spans 12 amino acids. CDR1 SGHVS and CDR2 FNYEAQ come from the germline V gene. The CDR3 loop reads CASSPGVGSIYF. DNA of the CDR3: TGTGCCAGCAGCCCCGGGGTGGGGAGCATATATTTT.

By sample fraction, this clone is medium-sized. The J gene is TRBJ1-2, the V gene TRBV5-4; D may be TRBD1 (6 bases). The germline V and J ends were trimmed by 4 bases and 7 bases, with 8 bases remaining between them. Germline V lookup: CDR1 SGHNT, CDR2 YYREEE (reference sequence). This CDR3 is 11 amino acids long. CDR3 sequence (DNA): TGTGCCAGCAGCAGGGGGTTTGGCTACACCTTC. Amino acid sequence: CASSRGFGYTF.

This clone was detected only a few times. The rearrangement uses TRBV30 and TRBJ2-7, with 8 nucleotides matching TRBD1. J gave up 5 bases and V 0 bases, and 3 bases lay outside the gene matches. The CDR3 is made up of 13 amino acids. CDR1 is GTSNPN and CDR2 is SVGIG in the germline V gene (reference sequence). The CDR3 spells CAWSVRQGNEQYF. DNA for the CDR3: TGTGCCTGGAGTGTACGACAGGGGAACGAGCAGTACTTC. Looking up the rest from reference TRBV30 and TRBJ2-7 gives the full variable domain: SQTIHQWPATLVQPVGSPLSLECTVEGTSNPNLYWYRQAAGRGLQLLFYSVGIGQISSEVPQNLSASRPQDRQFILSSKKLLLSDSGFYLCAWSVRQGNEQYFGPGTRLTVT.

This clone is termed medium-sized (0.01 to 0.1%). This chain links TRBV4-1 with TRBJ2-1; 11 bases fit TRBD2. The V gene end was trimmed by 0 bases and the J gene end by 12 bases; junction bases not matched to a gene: 7. Germline V lookup: CDR1 MGHRA, CDR2 YSYEKL. This CDR3 comprises 15 residues. As DNA, the CDR3 is TGCGCCAGCAGCCAAGAGACTAGCGGGGCCTCAGGGCAGTTCTTC. Translation gives CASSQETSGASGQFF.

The chain couples TRBV5-1 to TRBJ2-5; 9 positions match TRBD2. Trimming cost V 3 bases and J 5 bases; bases outside gene matches: 11. The CDR3 totals 16 residues. Germline assignment: CDR1 SGHRS and CDR2 YFSETQ. The CDR3: CASSSALAGLQETQYF. In DNA, the CDR3 is TGCGCCAGCAGCTCAGCTCTAGCGGGGTTGCAGGAGACCCAGTACTTC.

By frequency in the sample, this clone is medium-sized. The rearrangement uses TRBV6-5 and TRBJ2-7, with 7 bases matching TRBD1. CDR1 and CDR2 from the germline V gene are MNHEY and SVGAGI. J gave up 5 bases and V 6 bases, and 4 bases lay outside the gene matches. The CDR3 runs 12 residues. Written as DNA, the CDR3 is TGTGCCAGCAGCAAACAGGGGAACGAGCAGTACTTC. Residues: CASSKQGNEQYF.

This clone has more than one count but fewer than ten. CDR3 residues: CASSFTRGSRETQYF. CDR3 nucleotide sequence: TGTGCCAGCAGCTTTACGCGGGGATCTAGGGAGACCCAGTACTTC. The V and J genes are TRBV7-2 and TRBJ2-5; D might be TRBD2 (6 bases). Germline loops: CDR1 SGHTA, CDR2 FQGNSA. The ends were cut back, 3 bases at V and 5 bases at J, with 16 bases in the middle. The CDR3 contains 15 residues.

The chain is built from TRBV6-1 and TRBJ1-1, with D perhaps TRBD1 (6 bases). V lost 4 bases and J lost 2, with 11 bases in between. This CDR3 contains 14 residues. Germline CDR1 reads MNHNS; CDR2 reads SASEGT. The CDR3 region is CASSATGHNTEAFF. The CDR3, as DNA: TGTGCCAGCAGTGCGACAGGACATAACACTGAAGCTTTCTTT.

This sequence joins TRBV5-4 and TRBJ2-3; possibly TRBD2 for D (6 bases). The V and J ends lost 1 base and 5 bases respectively, with 20 bases between them. The germline gives CDR1 SGHNT, CDR2 YYREEE (reference sequence). The CDR3 extends over 17 amino acids. In DNA form, the CDR3 reads TGTGCCAGCAGCTTGAAGTATATGTCTAGCGCCCTAGATACGCAGTATTTT. Translating it yields CASSLKYMSSALDTQYF.

The chain joins TRBV7-9 to TRBJ1-4; perhaps TRBD1 as D (5 bases). This CDR3 has 13 amino acids. The germline V gene encodes CDR1 SEHNR and CDR2 FQNEAQ (reference sequence). The germline V and J ends were trimmed by 5 bases and 4 bases, with 8 bases remaining between them. The CDR3 bases are TGTGCCAGCAGCGTGGACAATAATGAAAAACTGTTTTTT. Translated, it gives CASSVDNNEKLFF.

In its sample, this clone ranks as medium-sized. J is TRBJ2-7 and V is TRBV28; 10 bases align to TRBD1. Looked up from germline, CDR1 is MDHEN and CDR2 is SYDVKM. This CDR3 has 15 residues. V was pared by 4 bases and J by 6 bases, with 9 bases of the junction left unmatched. Written as DNA, the CDR3 is TGTGCCAGCAGTTCAGCCGGGACAGGGGAGGGCGAGCAGTACTTC. Amino acids: CASSSAGTGEGEQYF.